These T cell receptor beta chains were read from a single sample in a study of cytomegalovirus exposure and HLA in healthy donors. TCRdb's copy holds only in-frame clones and misses some; the assay was immunoSEQ multiplex PCR. In all, the sample yields 38,000 or so clones. Material: PBMCs. The receptors derive from a man under 40 in good health and CMV-seronegative. CDR3s include the opening cysteine and the closing phenylalanine or tryptophan. A D gene is named only where the DNA matches it firmly.

12	TRBV5-1	NA	TRBJ2-3	TGCGCCAGCAGCTCGACAGCAGATACGCAGTATTTT	CASSSTADTQYF
15	TRBV30	TRBD1	TRBJ1-5	TGTGCCTGGAGTTCCACGGGACAGAGCAATCAGCCCCAGCATTTT	CAWSSTGQSNQPQHF
15	TRBV6-5	TRBD1	TRBJ1-2	TGTGCCAGCAGTTACTCGGTGGGACAGGACTATGGCTACACCTTC	CASSYSVGQDYGYTF
14	TRBV6-1	NA	TRBJ2-1	TGTGCCAGCAGTGAAGCGGGAGGCGACAATGAGCAGTTCTTC	CASSEAGGDNEQFF
17	TRBV7-9	TRBD2	TRBJ2-7	TGTGCCAGCAGCTCAATTTCTAGCGGGAGGGCTGTCTACGAGCAGTACTTC	CASSSISSGRAVYEQYF
11	TRBV20-1	NA	TRBJ2-4	TGCAGTGCGCCAGGGGGGAACATTCAGTACTTC	CSAPGGNIQYF
18	TRBV19	TRBD2	TRBJ2-7	TGTGCCAGTAGTCCACCAAACCTAGCGGGGGGAATCTCCTACGAGCAGTACTTC	CASSPPNLAGGISYEQYF
14	TRBV27	TRBD1	TRBJ2-1	TGTGCCAGCAGAGGGACAGGGGCAACCAATGAGCAGTTCTTC	CASRGTGATNEQFF
15	TRBV10-1	TRBD2	TRBJ2-1	TGCGCCGGGATAGCGGGGAGGGAGTCTGACAATGAGCAGTTCTTC	CAGIAGRESDNEQFF
14	TRBV2	TRBD1	TRBJ1-5	TGTGCCAGCAGCGGGACAGGGGGCAGGCAGCCCCAGCATTTT	CASSGTGGRQPQHF
12	TRBV11-1	NA	TRBJ2-5	TGTGCCGGCAGCTTAGGACGGCAGGGACAGTACTTC	CAGSLGRQGQYF
16	TRBV10-2	TRBD2	TRBJ2-1	TGCGCCAGCAGTGAGTCATGGAGCGGGAGCCACAATGAGCAGTTCTTC	CASSESWSGSHNEQFF
14	TRBV19	TRBD1	TRBJ1-1	TGTGCCAGTAGTAGGGGACAGACGAACACTGAAGCTTTCTTT	CASSRGQTNTEAFF
12	TRBV7-8	NA	TRBJ2-3	TGTGCCAGCAGCTTAACAGACCTTACGCAGTATTTT	CASSLTDLTQYF
15	TRBV2	NA	TRBJ1-5	TGTGCCAGCAGTGCTGGCCACGATGCTTATCAGCCCCAGCATTTT	CASSAGHDAYQPQHF
18	TRBV30	NA	TRBJ2-7	TGTGCCTGGAACCCCCGGTTAGGAAACAGGGACCGACCCTACGAGCAGTACTTC	CAWNPRLGNRDRPYEQYF
16	TRBV25-1	TRBD2	TRBJ2-1	TGTGCCAGCAGTGAACTGACTAGCGGGCCAGACAATGAGCAGTTCTTC	CASSELTSGPDNEQFF
14	TRBV7-2	TRBD1	TRBJ1-2	TGTGCCAGCAGCCCTCGGACAGGGGCCGATGGCTACACCTTC	CASSPRTGADGYTF
15	TRBV5-5	TRBD1	TRBJ2-5	TGTGCCAGCAGCTCCCCGACAGGGGGCCAAGAGACCCAGTACTTC	CASSSPTGGQETQYF
12	TRBV6-5	NA	TRBJ2-1	TGTGCCAGCAGACAGGGAGGGGATGAGCAGTTCTTC	CASRQGGDEQFF
13	TRBV4-2	NA	TRBJ1-1	TGTGCCAGCAGCCAAGAGTTCAAGAGCGAAGCTTTCTTT	CASSQEFKSEAFF
14	TRBV19	TRBD1	TRBJ1-4	TGTGCCAGTAGTCCGACAGGGGGCGAAGTCCCGCTGTTTTTT	CASSPTGGEVPLFF
14	TRBV5-1	NA	TRBJ2-5	TGCGCCAGCAGCCCGAACGTGGGAGGTGAGACCCAGTACTTC	CASSPNVGGETQYF
14	TRBV5-4	NA	TRBJ1-1	TGTGCCAGCAGCTTGGATCGGTGGAACACTGAAGCTTTCTTT	CASSLDRWNTEAFF
14	TRBV6-5	NA	TRBJ1-4	TGTGCCAGCAGCTTGACAGCAACTAATGAAAAACTGTTTTTT	CASSLTATNEKLFF
16	TRBV5-6	NA	TRBJ2-1	TGTGCCAGCAGCTTGGTACTAGCCAGCTCCTACAATGAGCAGTTCTTC	CASSLVLASSYNEQFF
14	TRBV6-5	TRBD2	TRBJ2-2	TGTGCCAGCACCACGGCTTGGGGGGGCGGGGAGCTGTTTTTT	CASTTAWGGGELFF
14	TRBV14	NA	TRBJ2-7	TGTGCCAGCAGCCAAGGCAGAAGTTTCTACGAGCAGTACTTC	CASSQGRSFYEQYF
13	TRBV2	TRBD1	TRBJ2-7	TGTGCCAGCAGGGACACAGGGGGCTACGAGCAGTACTTC	CASRDTGGYEQYF
18	TRBV28	TRBD1	TRBJ1-4	TGTGCCAGCAGTCATTGGGACAGCGCCTCTCCCGGGAATGAAAAACTGTTTTTT	CASSHWDSASPGNEKLFF
14	TRBV7-9	NA	TRBJ1-4	TGTGCCAGCAGCTTCGGAGGGGACAATGAAAAACTGTTTTTT	CASSFGGDNEKLFF
16	TRBV5-1	NA	TRBJ2-6	TGCGCCAGCAGTCGGCAGGGGAGCTCTGGGGCCAACGTCCTGACTTTC	CASSRQGSSGANVLTF
15	TRBV5-1	TRBD1	TRBJ1-5	TGCGCCAGCAGCGCCGGGACAGGAGCCAATCAGCCCCAGCATTTT	CASSAGTGANQPQHF
14	TRBV5-4	NA	TRBJ1-1	TGTGCCAGCAGCTCGACAGGAATGAACACTGAAGCTTTCTTT	CASSSTGMNTEAFF
15	TRBV25-1	TRBD2	TRBJ2-3	TGTGCCAGCGGGACGCAGGGAGGGACCACAGATACGCAGTATTTT	CASGTQGGTTDTQYF
16	TRBV6-5	TRBD1	TRBJ2-1	TGTGCCAGCAGTTTCCTGGGGACAGGATCCTACAATGAGCAGTTCTTC	CASSFLGTGSYNEQFF
15	TRBV14	NA	TRBJ2-5	TGTGCCAGCAGCCAAGGGATAGGGGCTCGGGAGACCCAGTACTTC	CASSQGIGARETQYF
14	TRBV7-9	TRBD1	TRBJ2-3	TGTGCCAGCAGCTTAGGACAGGGTGACGATACGCAGTATTTT	CASSLGQGDDTQYF
12	TRBV7-9	NA	TRBJ1-4	TGTGCCAGCAGGGTCAGTGGTGAAAAACTGTTTTTT	CASRVSGEKLFF
14	TRBV27	TRBD1	TRBJ1-1	TGTGCCAGCAGTCTGCAGACAGGGGCCACTGAAGCTTTCTTT	CASSLQTGATEAFF
14	TRBV7-2	TRBD1	TRBJ1-6	TGTGCCAGCAGACCCGGGACAGAGAATTCACCCCTCCACTTT	CASRPGTENSPLHF
16	TRBV9	TRBD2	TRBJ2-3	TGTGCCAGCAGCACACTAGCGGGGGGGCGTACAGATACGCAGTATTTT	CASSTLAGGRTDTQYF
16	TRBV19	TRBD1	TRBJ1-1	TGTGCCAGTACGCCGAGGACAGGGGGCTTGAACACTGAAGCTTTCTTT	CASTPRTGGLNTEAFF
14	TRBV5-4	TRBD1	TRBJ1-4	TGTGCCAGCAGCTTGGCAGGGGGTGAGGAAAAACTGTTTTTT	CASSLAGGEEKLFF
12	TRBV18	NA	TRBJ1-1	TGTGCCAGCTCACCGACAACAGACGAAGCTTTCTTT	CASSPTTDEAFF
16	TRBV7-9	TRBD1	TRBJ2-5	TGTGCCAGCAGCTTTGGACGGACAGGGGGAGGTGAGACCCAGTACTTC	CASSFGRTGGGETQYF
13	TRBV11-3	TRBD2	TRBJ2-1	TGTGCCAGCAGCTCAAGCGGGACTAATGAGCAGTTCTTC	CASSSSGTNEQFF
12	TRBV6-5	NA	TRBJ1-2	TGTGCCACCCGAAGAGGCCTCTATGGCTACACCTTC	CATRRGLYGYTF
16	TRBV2	NA	TRBJ2-1	TGTGCCAGCAGTGAAACACGGCCAGGGGGGAACAATGAGCAGTTCTTC	CASSETRPGGNNEQFF
15	TRBV11-2	NA	TRBJ1-5	TGTGCCAGCAGCTTCGGTCTCGGGGGCAATCAGCCCCAGCATTTT	CASSFGLGGNQPQHF
15	TRBV7-2	TRBD2	TRBJ2-7	TGTGCCAGCAGCTTCGGACTAGCGGGAACAGGCGAGCAGTACTTC	CASSFGLAGTGEQYF
15	TRBV18	TRBD1	TRBJ1-1	TGTGCCAGCTCACCCCCAGGGGGCGAGAACACTGAAGCTTTCTTT	CASSPPGGENTEAFF
14	TRBV6-5	NA	TRBJ2-7	TGTGCCAGCAGTTACTCCGGGATGGGGATTGAGCAGTACTTC	CASSYSGMGIEQYF
15	TRBV5-6	TRBD1	TRBJ2-7	TGTGCCAGCAGGCGACGGGACAGGGTTCTTCGCGAGCAGTACTTC	CASRRRDRVLREQYF
13	TRBV9	NA	TRBJ1-2	TGTGCCAGCAGCGGCCGGGAGGAAGGAGGCTACACCTTC	CASSGREEGGYTF
12	TRBV9	NA	TRBJ1-2	TGTGCCAGCAGCCCGGAGGGCTATGGCTACACCTTC	CASSPEGYGYTF
14	TRBV4-1	TRBD1	TRBJ2-7	TGCGCCAGCAGCCCGGGACAGTTCGCCTACGAGCAGTACTTC	CASSPGQFAYEQYF
13	TRBV25-1	NA	TRBJ2-7	TGTGCCAGCAGCCGGGGACACCTTTACGAGCAGTACTTC	CASSRGHLYEQYF
13	TRBV30	TRBD1	TRBJ1-6	TGTGCCTGGACGGGGCAGGGGGTTTCACCCCTCCACTTT	CAWTGQGVSPLHF